The T cell receptor (beta chain) under discussion was sequenced for a study of human T cells and chemical hapten exposure. The CDR3 length is 14 residues. The V end was cut by 6 bases, the J end by 2 bases, with 13 bases between. Time point reported: patch test 1, 2 weeks after DPC sensitization. Treatment given: therapeutic diphenylcyclopropenone sensitization with weekly scalp DPC. MiXCR, run by TCRdb on the RACE reads, gives a single entry per CDR3 protein. The sample contains more than 150,000 distinct CDR3 sequences, more than 12% of which appear only once. This TCR derives from a woman aged 25 to 39 with alopecia areata. Some clones in this sample may be carry-over from other donors' samples. This material consisted of whole blood, taken in connection with sensitization to the hapten diphenylcyclopropenone (DPC). The J gene is TRBJ1-1, the V gene TRBV12-3 or TRBV12-4, with D possibly matching TRBD1 (6 bases). The DNA for the CDR3 is TGTGCCAGCAGCCCTACAGGGTCTAACACTGAAGCTTTCTTT. Translating it yields CASSPTGSNTEAFF.